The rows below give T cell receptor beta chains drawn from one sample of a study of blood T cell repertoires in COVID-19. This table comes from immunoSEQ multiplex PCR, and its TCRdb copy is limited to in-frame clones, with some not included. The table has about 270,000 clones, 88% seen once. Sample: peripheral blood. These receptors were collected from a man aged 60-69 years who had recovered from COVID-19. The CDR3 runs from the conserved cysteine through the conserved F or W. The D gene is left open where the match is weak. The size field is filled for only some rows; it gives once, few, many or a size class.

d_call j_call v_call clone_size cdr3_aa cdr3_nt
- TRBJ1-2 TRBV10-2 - CASRTDDYGYTF TGCGCCAGCAGGACAGATGACTATGGCTACACCTTC
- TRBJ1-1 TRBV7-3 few CASSQGIGTEAFF TGTGCCAGCAGCCAGGGTATCGGTACTGAAGCTTTCTTT
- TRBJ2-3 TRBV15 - CATSRVAQGTDTQYF TGTGCCACCAGCAGAGTGGCGCAGGGCACAGATACGCAGTATTTT
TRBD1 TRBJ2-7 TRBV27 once CASSLDRGPYEQYF TGTGCCAGCAGTTTAGACAGGGGCCCCTACGAGCAGTACTTC
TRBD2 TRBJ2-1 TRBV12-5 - CASSPSGVSYNEQFF TGTGCTAGCAGTCCGAGCGGGGTATCCTACAATGAGCAGTTCTTC
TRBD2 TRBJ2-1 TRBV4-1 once CASSLRLAGDPNEQFF TGCGCCAGCAGCCTCAGACTAGCGGGGGACCCCAATGAGCAGTTCTTC
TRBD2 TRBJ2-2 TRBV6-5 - CASRLAGDTGELFF TGTGCCAGCCGACTAGCGGGGGACACCGGGGAGCTGTTTTTT
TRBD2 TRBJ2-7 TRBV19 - CASSISSGGAIGYEQYF TGTGCCAGTAGTATATCCAGCGGGGGGGCTATTGGGTACGAGCAGTACTTC
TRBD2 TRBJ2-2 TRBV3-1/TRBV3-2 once CASRESGGPNTGELFF TGTGCCAGCCGGGAAAGCGGGGGGCCGAACACCGGGGAGCTGTTTTTT
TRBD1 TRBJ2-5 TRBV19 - CASTPGQGWETQYF TGTGCCAGTACTCCGGGACAGGGGTGGGAGACCCAGTACTTC
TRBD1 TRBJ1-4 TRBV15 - CATKSGGLGEKLFF TGTGCCACCAAATCAGGGGGCCTCGGAGAAAAACTGTTTTTT
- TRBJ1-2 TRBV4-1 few CASSQDPGVYGYTF TGCGCCAGCAGCCAAGATCCAGGGGTGTATGGCTACACCTTC
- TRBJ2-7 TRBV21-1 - CASSKGVGRQGSSYEQYF TGTGCCAGCAGCAAAGGAGTGGGCCGACAGGGTTCCTCCTACGAGCAGTACTTC
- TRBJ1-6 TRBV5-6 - CASSRGDRAGSPLHF TGTGCCAGCAGCCGTGGGGATAGGGCAGGGTCACCCCTCCACTTT
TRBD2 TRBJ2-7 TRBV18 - CASSPGRERDEQYF TGTGCCAGCTCACCAGGGAGGGAGCGGGACGAGCAGTACTTC
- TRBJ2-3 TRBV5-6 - CASSFGAGTDTQYF TGTGCCAGCAGCTTCGGAGCCGGCACAGATACGCAGTATTTT
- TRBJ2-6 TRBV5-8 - CASSANRAISGANVLTF TGTGCCAGCAGCGCGAACAGGGCTATCTCTGGGGCCAACGTCCTGACTTTC
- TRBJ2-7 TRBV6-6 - CASSYLKATDSYEQYF TGTGCCAGCAGTTACTTGAAAGCGACAGACTCCTACGAGCAGTACTTC
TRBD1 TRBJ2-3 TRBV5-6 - CASSPQGEDTQYF TGTGCCAGCAGCCCCCAGGGGGAAGATACGCAGTATTTT
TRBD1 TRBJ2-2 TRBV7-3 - CASSPDRGQTGELFF TGTGCCAGCAGCCCAGACAGGGGGCAAACCGGGGAGCTGTTTTTT
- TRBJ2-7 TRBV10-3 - CAISEGNQQYF TGTGCCATCAGTGAGGGCAACCAGCAGTACTTC
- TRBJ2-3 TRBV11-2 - CASSLGQDTDTQYF TGTGCCAGCAGCTTAGGACAGGACACAGATACGCAGTATTTT
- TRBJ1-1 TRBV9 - CASSAGQRKEAFF TGTGCCAGCAGCGCGGGACAACGGAAAGAAGCTTTCTTT
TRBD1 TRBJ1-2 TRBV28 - CASSTRDRGHMRKGYTF TGTGCCAGCAGTACCCGGGACAGGGGTCATATGAGGAAGGGCTACACCTTC
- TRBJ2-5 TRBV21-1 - CASSKGDTDWEETQYF TGTGCCAGCAGCAAAGGGGATACGGACTGGGAAGAGACCCAGTACTTC
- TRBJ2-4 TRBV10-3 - CAISTAGERRAKNIQYF TGTGCCATCAGCACGGCTGGGGAGCGTCGAGCCAAAAACATTCAGTACTTC
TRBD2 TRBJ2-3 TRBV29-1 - CSVRTRNQVGTQYF TGCAGCGTCCGGACTAGAAATCAGGTCGGTACGCAGTATTTT
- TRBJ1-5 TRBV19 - CASSIPPGPAISNQPQHF TGTGCCAGTAGTATACCCCCAGGGCCAGCAATTAGCAATCAGCCCCAGCATTTT
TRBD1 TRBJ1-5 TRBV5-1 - CASSASGQGGGQPQHF TGCGCCAGCAGCGCATCGGGACAGGGTGGGGGTCAGCCCCAGCATTTT
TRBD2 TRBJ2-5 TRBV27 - CASSFISLAGYQETQYF TGTGCCAGCAGTTTTATTTCCCTAGCGGGGTACCAAGAGACCCAGTACTTC
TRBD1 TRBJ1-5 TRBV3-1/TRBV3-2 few CASSREDRADQPQHF TGTGCCAGCAGCCGGGAAGACAGGGCTGATCAGCCCCAGCATTTT
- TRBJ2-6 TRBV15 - CATSIEVLSGANVLTF TGTGCCACCAGCATTGAGGTCCTCTCTGGGGCCAACGTCCTGACTTTC
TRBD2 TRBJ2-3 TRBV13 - CASSLAGGRTDTQYF TGTGCCAGCAGCTTAGCGGGGGGTCGGACAGATACGCAGTATTTT
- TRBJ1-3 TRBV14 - CASSQQARNTIYF TGTGCCAGCAGCCAGCAGGCCAGAAACACCATATATTTT
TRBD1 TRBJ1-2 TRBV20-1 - CSASVGQGAGYGYTF TGCAGTGCTAGTGTGGGGCAGGGGGCAGGGTATGGCTACACCTTC
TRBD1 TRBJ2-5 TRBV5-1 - CASSPRTGGIQETQYF TGCGCCAGCAGCCCGAGGACAGGGGGGATTCAAGAGACCCAGTACTTC
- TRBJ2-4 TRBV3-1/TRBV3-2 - CASAGLAKNIQYF TGTGCCTCGGCGGGTCTAGCCAAAAACATTCAGTACTTC